Listed here are 13 T cell receptor beta chains from one sample, sequenced in a study of control samples from healthy donors and cancer patients. Profiling relied on immunoSEQ multiplex PCR, and the TCRdb table lists in-frame clones only, not all of them. The sample has 50,000 to 65,000 clones, just over 90% seen once. Sequencing was performed on PBMCs. Receptor source: a woman in her fifties or sixties with colorectal cancer.

The chain combines TRBV6-6 with TRBJ1-2; the D gene is possibly TRBD1 (6 bases). This CDR3 has 14 amino acids. CDR1 is MNHNY, CDR2 SVGAGI, per germline (reference sequence). Trimming shortened V by 5 bases and J by 0 bases, and 10 bases separated the two germline ends. This CDR3 reads CASSPNRANYGYTF. The CDR3, as DNA: TGTGCCAGCAGTCCCAACAGGGCTAACTATGGCTACACCTTC.

The chain couples TRBV27 to TRBJ2-7; 8 bases match TRBD2. V was clipped by 9 bases and J by 5 bases; unmatched bases: 18. The length of the CDR3 is 16 residues. Germline V gene sequence: CDR1 MNHEY, CDR2 SMNVEV (reference sequence). CDR3 DNA sequence: TGTGCCAGTTGTCCTTCTTACGGGAGGGCCCACAACGAGCAGTACTTC. Protein: CASCPSYGRAHNEQYF.

The V call is TRBV5-1, the J call TRBJ1-3; 8 nucleotides agree with TRBD1. Germline V CDR1 and CDR2: SGHRS, YFSETQ. This CDR3 comprises 16 residues. V gave up 7 bases and J gave up 0 bases; unmatched junction bases: 9. CDR3 protein: CASGKDRGSSGNTIYF. The CDR3 DNA reads TGCGCCAGCGGCAAAGACAGGGGTAGCTCTGGAAACACCATATATTTT.

This sequence joins TRBV29-1 and TRBJ2-3, with D maybe TRBD1 (5 bases). Germline V gene lookup returns CDR1 SQVTM and CDR2 ANQGSEA. V lost 2 bases, J lost 0 bases, and 6 bases lay in between. The CDR3 covers 13 residues. The CDR3: CSVERGSTDTQYF. The CDR3 nucleotides are TGCAGCGTTGAAAGGGGAAGCACAGATACGCAGTATTTT.

This chain connects TRBV5-1 to TRBJ1-4, with D perhaps matching TRBD1 (6 bases). Trimming removed 0 bases from V and 0 bases from J, with 9 bases in between. The CDR3 totals 16 residues. CDR1 and CDR2 from the germline V gene are SGHRS and YFSETQ. DNA for the CDR3: TGCGCCAGCAGCTTGGGGGACACTGCAACTAATGAAAAACTGTTTTTT. Encoded protein: CASSLGDTATNEKLFF. The whole variable domain, filled in from reference TRBV5-1 and TRBJ1-4, reads KAGVTQTPRYLIKTRGQQVTLSCSPISGHRSVSWYQQTPGQGLQFLFEYFSETQRNKGNFPGRFSGRQFSNSRSEMNVSTLELGDSALYLCASSLGDTATNEKLFFGSGTQLSVL.

V and J are TRBV19 and TRBJ2-1; the D is unclear. CDR3 size: 12 residues. V lost 8 bases to trimming and J lost 2 bases, with 7 bases between them. The germline V gene has CDR1 LNHDA and CDR2 SQIVND (reference sequence). As DNA, the CDR3 is TGTGCCAGTGCTGTCACCTACAATGAGCAGTTCTTC. Translating gives CASAVTYNEQFF.

Concerning this clone itself: Additional DNA sequences in this sample encode the identical CDR3. The chain combines TRBV15 with TRBJ2-7; either TRBD1 or TRBD2 may supply D (5 bases each). Germline V gene lookup returns CDR1 LNHNV and CDR2 YYDKDF (reference sequence). Between the trimmed V and J ends, which lost 0 bases and 7 bases, there was a span of 16 bases. The CDR3 runs to 15 residues. The CDR3 loop is CATSRDQGSTGEQYF. The CDR3, as DNA: TGTGCCACCAGCAGAGATCAGGGATCCACGGGGGAGCAGTACTTC.

The rearrangement joins TRBV12-3 or TRBV12-4 to TRBJ1-3; D unresolved. Trimming cost V 3 bases and J 7 bases, with 7 bases left between them. The CDR3 runs 12 residues. CDR3 nucleotide sequence: TGTGCCAGCAGTTTCACTAAGAACACCATATATTTT. It is translated as CASSFTKNTIYF.

The chain links TRBV5-1 to TRBJ1-6; 8 positions agree with TRBD1. There are 14 residues in the CDR3. J gave up 10 bases and V 2 bases, and 5 bases lay outside the gene matches. Germline V CDR1 and CDR2: SGHRS, YFSETQ. CDR3 in amino acids: CASSFGQGHSPLHF. The CDR3 nucleotides read TGCGCCAGCAGCTTCGGACAGGGACACTCACCCCTCCACTTT. Combining the CDR3 with reference TRBV5-1 and TRBJ1-6 gives the whole variable domain KAGVTQTPRYLIKTRGQQVTLSCSPISGHRSVSWYQQTPGQGLQFLFEYFSETQRNKGNFPGRFSGRQFSNSRSEMNVSTLELGDSALYLCASSFGQGHSPLHFGNGTRLTVT.

The CDR3 DNA reads TGTGCCTGGTCGGTAACGGGGGGGGACCCCACCTACGAGCAGTACTTC. It encodes CAWSVTGGDPTYEQYF. The rearrangement uses TRBV30 and TRBJ2-7; 8 positions match TRBD2. This CDR3 contains 16 residues. Germline-derived CDR1 and CDR2 are GTSNPN and SVGIG (reference sequence). V lost 5 bases, J lost 2 bases, and 14 bases stayed unmatched.

This chain uses TRBV25-1 with TRBJ2-2; a weak D match, TRBD1 (6 bases). CDR1 is MGHDK, CDR2 SYGVNS, per germline. CDR3 length: 13 residues. V shed 6 bases and J shed 2 bases, with 7 bases lying between them. CDR3 loop: CASRDRNTGELFF. The CDR3 DNA reads as TGTGCCAGCAGGGACAGAAACACCGGGGAGCTGTTTTTT.

Only one count was recorded for this clone. The rearrangement links TRBV30 to TRBJ2-2; 9 bases align to TRBD2. This CDR3 has 15 amino acids. Germline V gene sequence: CDR1 GTSNPN, CDR2 SVGIG (reference sequence). After removal of 0 bases from V and 9 bases from J, the junction contained 8 bases not matched to a gene. The CDR3 loop is CAWSVGGGAPRELFF. Here the CDR3 DNA reads TGTGCCTGGAGTGTAGGCGGGGGGGCTCCGAGGGAGCTGTTTTTT.

The chain uses TRBV10-3 and TRBJ2-5; D is unresolved. This CDR3 comprises 13 residues. V gave up 4 bases and J gave up 0 bases, with 6 bases separating them. Germline values: CDR1 ENHRY, CDR2 SYGVKD. CDR3 bases: TGTGCCATCAGTGGAGGTGACCAAGAGACCCAGTACTTC. This translates into CAISGGDQETQYF.